These T cell receptor beta chains were read from a single sample in a study of monozygotic twins with inflammatory bowel disease. From the 5' RACE reads, TCRdb lists one entry per CDR3 protein and no DNA. Its table lists about 210,000 distinct CDR3 sequences. Sequencing used blood. The receptor set was obtained from a human donor with ulcerative colitis or Crohn's disease, or a healthy co-twin of an affected twin (not recorded which). Both conserved end residues are part of each CDR3. Each record gives: J gene, V gene, CDR3 protein.

J gene: TRBJ1-5
V gene: TRBV27
CDR3 protein: CASSSGGLGQPQHF

J gene: TRBJ1-5
V gene: TRBV5-6
CDR3 protein: CASSLLPGPQHF

J gene: TRBJ1-4
V gene: TRBV20-1
CDR3 protein: CSARAPSGNEKLFF

J gene: TRBJ2-7
V gene: TRBV20-1
CDR3 protein: CSARDGGRREAEQYF

J gene: TRBJ1-2
V gene: TRBV27
CDR3 protein: CASSLSAGNYGYTF

J gene: TRBJ1-1
V gene: TRBV27
CDR3 protein: CASSLGFTGGGLNTEAFF

J gene: TRBJ2-7
V gene: TRBV7-9
CDR3 protein: CASSPGGGFSSYEQYF

J gene: TRBJ2-1
V gene: TRBV7-6
CDR3 protein: CASSLPIRPGTGGNEQFF

J gene: TRBJ1-6
V gene: TRBV5-6
CDR3 protein: CASSLMRGSPLHF

J gene: TRBJ2-3
V gene: TRBV7-3
CDR3 protein: CASSSRYADTQYF

J gene: TRBJ2-7
V gene: TRBV20-1
CDR3 protein: CSAHTSGGPFYEQYF

J gene: TRBJ2-3
V gene: TRBV18
CDR3 protein: CASSPPRQVGITDTQYF

J gene: TRBJ2-3
V gene: TRBV19
CDR3 protein: CASNPSGLKRTDTQYF

J gene: TRBJ1-2
V gene: TRBV5-1
CDR3 protein: CASSLVGNGYTF

J gene: TRBJ1-3
V gene: TRBV20-1
CDR3 protein: CSARAGGYLDTIYF

J gene: TRBJ2-1
V gene: TRBV7-9
CDR3 protein: CASSSSYTRSYNEQFF

J gene: TRBJ2-7
V gene: TRBV4-1
CDR3 protein: CASSHEGGGTYEQYF

J gene: TRBJ1-5
V gene: TRBV2
CDR3 protein: CASSPLGGAQPQHF

J gene: TRBJ1-6
V gene: TRBV12-3/TRBV12-4
CDR3 protein: CASSLQGLQSPLHF

J gene: TRBJ1-2
V gene: TRBV5-4
CDR3 protein: CASRFRGQNLGYTF

J gene: TRBJ2-3
V gene: TRBV7-6
CDR3 protein: CASSLVGQSEGHARDTQYF

J gene: TRBJ1-6
V gene: TRBV2
CDR3 protein: CARGLQGVYSPLHF

J gene: TRBJ1-5
V gene: TRBV20-1
CDR3 protein: CSAPRQGLNQPQHF

J gene: TRBJ2-1
V gene: TRBV20-1
CDR3 protein: CSAGLRGESHTYNEQFF

J gene: TRBJ2-1
V gene: TRBV5-8
CDR3 protein: CASSLWGETNNEQFF

J gene: TRBJ1-1
V gene: TRBV12-3/TRBV12-4
CDR3 protein: CASSLRGGTSNTEAFF

J gene: TRBJ2-7
V gene: TRBV5-6
CDR3 protein: CASSLDDEQYF

J gene: TRBJ2-5
V gene: TRBV9
CDR3 protein: CASSVGGGAPQETQYF

J gene: TRBJ2-7
V gene: TRBV5-1
CDR3 protein: CASSLARVNEQYF

J gene: TRBJ2-3
V gene: TRBV10-3
CDR3 protein: CAISGRGVSTDTQYF

J gene: TRBJ2-2
V gene: TRBV20-1
CDR3 protein: CSAIREGTGELFF

J gene: TRBJ2-3
V gene: TRBV7-2
CDR3 protein: CASSFRRASSTDTQYF

J gene: TRBJ2-6
V gene: TRBV6-1
CDR3 protein: CASRTGSGANVLTF

J gene: TRBJ2-2
V gene: TRBV10-3
CDR3 protein: CAISESTVANTGELFF

J gene: TRBJ1-2
V gene: TRBV20-1
CDR3 protein: CSARMARGANYGYTF

J gene: TRBJ2-1
V gene: TRBV7-8
CDR3 protein: CASSSGTGWNEQFF

J gene: TRBJ1-1
V gene: TRBV2
CDR3 protein: CAKSGTGTEAFF

J gene: TRBJ2-2
V gene: TRBV2
CDR3 protein: CASRPIGQGNTGELFF

J gene: TRBJ2-7
V gene: TRBV7-7
CDR3 protein: CASPIGRYEQYF